This T cell receptor (beta chain) was captured by sequencing in a study of Ad26.COV2.S vaccination and SARS-CoV-2 variants (dated by TCRdb to the early 2020s). About the investigation overall: Vaccine-arm donors were drawn from COV1001, a multicentre, randomized, double-blind, placebo-controlled phase I-IIa trial of Ad26.COV2.S in healthy adults. Ad26.COV2.S was administered intramuscularly at 5 x 10^10 or 1 x 10^11 viral particles, either as a single shot or as two shots given 56 days apart. The specificity and breadth of SARS-CoV-2-reactive T cell receptors after Ad26.COV2.S vaccination were assessed by TCRbeta repertoire sequencing. The TCR-sequenced set comprised approximately 32 samples: 19 Ad26.COV2.S vaccine recipients, 5 placebo recipients and 8 SARS-CoV-2 convalescent individuals. Participants in the trial were split at random into five groups of five each, receiving low-dose or high-dose Ad26.COV2.S once or twice, or else placebo on both occasions. Investigators did not know the trial group allocation while performing experiments and assessing outcomes. General conclusions and limits of the study: Vaccine and placebo recipients had similar non-spike TCR breadth, a finding consistent with the vaccine containing only spike. Higher spike-specific TCR breadth was observed in Ad26.COV2.S recipients than in placebo recipients (P = 0.0014). The study was not powered for comparison of responses between vaccine doses or regimens. After vaccination, substantial breadth of spike-specific CD8+ and CD4+ T cell responses was reported. The authors noted that total T cell responses may have been underestimated by the TCR breadth and depth analyses.

Turning to this clone: Its antigen is unknown. Qualities for individual bases were not recorded, and no much larger clone is one base off.

In light of the paper, this sample's treatment or condition label describes: roughly 18 received Ad26.COV2.S at low or high dose, single or two shots; roughly 5 received placebo; per-sample allocation not given. For vaccine and placebo recipients, the sequenced repertoires came from samples collected on day 63 after the first injection. Cohort 1b enrolled 25 or so adults aged 18-55 years at a single site in Boston, USA, between 29 July and 7 August 2020. Ad26.COV2.S consisted of a replication-incompetent adenovirus type 26 vector by which a prefusion-stabilized SARS-CoV-2 spike protein from the original Wuhan strain was expressed. The immunoSEQ Assay was used to sequence TCRbeta CDR3 regions. After extraction, genomic DNA underwent amplification by bias-controlled multiplex PCR, followed by high-throughput sequencing. The authors processed their data as follows. To quantify the absolute abundance of each unique TCRbeta CDR3 region, sequences were collapsed and filtered. Usable DNA was measured by amplifying reference genes present in all nucleated cells, and TCRbeta template counts were normalized to that usable DNA to estimate T cell fraction. Repertoire TCRs were annotated as SARS-CoV-2-specific by exact matching of V gene, CDR3 amino acid sequence and J gene to a known reactive TCR set. The reference SARS-CoV-2 TCR set was obtained from MIRA and was filtered for enrichment in COVID-19-positive ImmuneCODE repertoires, whereby public or cross-reactive TCRs were removed. Using the MIRA antigens, annotated TCRs were further analysed by specific ORF or by position within an ORF. Breadth was defined as annotated unique rearrangements over total unique productive rearrangements; depth was the summed frequency of those rearrangements. Group comparisons of TCR breadth used two-sided Wilcoxon rank-sum tests. TCRdb provides this immuneACCESS table in a form limited to in-frame rearrangements. Some clones are lacking; in checked studies, under half of them reflect an unresolved V gene, and why the rest are absent is not known. The D gene and trimming were derived from the DNA, and the V and J assignments and clone size from that table. Across this sample there are 400,000 to 450,000 clones, with less than 95% seen only once. The ten largest clones take up under 4.5% of the sample.

This receptor was identified in a person between 18 and 59 years old who received the Ad26.COV2.S COVID-19 vaccine or a placebo. Sequenced here: peripheral blood, sampled in a trial of Ad26.COV2.S vaccine versus placebo.

The CDR3 protein is CASSSDWANTGELFF. The sequence in DNA is TGTGCCAGTAGTTCGGACTGGGCGAACACCGGGGAGCTGTTTTTT. This chain joins TRBV19 to TRBJ2-2; TRBD2 could be the D gene, as 5 bases match. V drops 5 bases and J drops 0 bases, leaving 10 bases in between. Its CDR3 holds 15 amino acids, cysteine through phenylalanine. The DNA shown is the 45-base CDR3, in frame from base 1. The germline V gene (reference sequence) supplies CDR1 LNHDA and CDR2 SQIVND.